The 14 T cell receptor beta chains below were found in one sample sequenced in a study of sequential checkpoint blockade in melanoma. Measured with immunoSEQ multiplex PCR; TCRdb has only the in-frame clones, and not every one. This table holds roughly 10,000 clones, more than 50% found once. The treatment is: randomized to nivolumab then ipilimumab (arm A) or the reverse (arm B). Sample: CD8+ T cells sorted from blood (inferred from file names), taken from a patient given nivolumab and ipilimumab in sequence. The receptors here all came from a human donor with melanoma.

The chain uses TRBV11-2 and TRBJ2-1; TRBD2 aligns across 8 bases. J was trimmed by 1 base and V by 4 bases; bases with no gene match: 3. CDR3 length: 15 amino acids. Germline CDR1 SGHAT, CDR2 FQNNGV. DNA for the CDR3: TGTGCCAGCAGCTCTAGCGGGCCTTCCTACAATGAGCAGTTCTTC. Protein product: CASSSSGPSYNEQFF.

This chain links TRBV6-1 with TRBJ2-7, with 14 bases matching TRBD2. The V gene's germline CDR1 is MNHNS and CDR2 SASEGT. J was trimmed by 4 bases and V by 6 bases; bases with no gene match: 5. This CDR3 has 15 residues. CDR3 amino acids: CASRGLAGERYEQYF. In DNA, the CDR3 is TGTGCCAGCAGGGGACTAGCGGGAGAAAGGTACGAGCAGTACTTC.

V and J are TRBV29-1 and TRBJ1-2, with D maybe TRBD1 (6 bases). V lost 6 bases, J lost 8 bases, and 16 bases lay in between. This CDR3 region has 12 residues. CDR1 and CDR2 from the germline V gene are SQVTM and ANQGSEA. CDR3 sequence (DNA): TGCAGCGTCATCCCAGGGGCAGGAGGCTACACCTTC. Translated, it gives CSVIPGAGGYTF.

This clone occurred a few times. In nucleotides, the CDR3 is TGCGCCAGCAGCCAAGATAGGTCAGGCCATGGCTACACCTTC. This sequence encodes CASSQDRSGHGYTF. This chain uses TRBV4-1 with TRBJ1-2; no clear D gene. V lost 0 bases, J lost 6 bases, and 11 bases lay in between. CDR1 MGHRA and CDR2 YSYEKL come from the germline V gene. The CDR3 runs to 14 residues.

The V call is TRBV4-3, the J call TRBJ1-1; 9 bases align to TRBD1. In germline, CDR1 is LGHNA, CDR2 YSLEER. V shed 0 bases and J 0 bases; nucleotides not matched to a gene: 5. This CDR3 has 17 amino acids. The CDR3: CASSQEGGDRVNTEAFF. Written as DNA, the CDR3 is TGCGCCAGCAGCCAAGAAGGGGGGGACAGGGTGAACACTGAAGCTTTCTTT.

The chain has TRBV15 and TRBJ2-7; tentatively, D is TRBD1 (6 bases). Germline V lookup: CDR1 LNHNV, CDR2 YYDKDF (reference sequence). Between the trimmed V and J ends, which lost 0 bases and 3 bases, there was a span of 12 bases. This CDR3 has 15 residues. CDR3 sequence: CATSRDLGTSYEQYF. CDR3 in DNA: TGTGCCACCAGCAGAGATCTGGGGACAAGCTACGAGCAGTACTTC.

The chain is built from TRBV7-3 and TRBJ2-7, with a weak D call TRBD1 (7 bases). CDR3 length: 14 residues. Germline values: CDR1 SGHTA, CDR2 FQGTGA. V gave up 1 base and J gave up 5 bases, with 12 bases separating them. CDR3 bases: TGTGCCAGCAGCTTAAGCGGGACAGTCAACGAGCAGTACTTC. Translated: CASSLSGTVNEQYF.

The CDR3 DNA reads as TGTGCCAGCAGCTTAAGGACAGTAGACTACGAGCAGTACTTC. Translated: CASSLRTVDYEQYF. The gene calls are TRBV7-9 and TRBJ2-5, with D maybe TRBD1 (6 bases). The J call is uncertain, as TRBJ2-7 better fits the DNA end. Germline CDR1 and CDR2: SEHNR and FQNEAQ (reference sequence). This CDR3 region has 14 residues.

CDR3 residues: CASSPRSGEGLDEQYF. The CDR3 nucleotides are TGTGCCAGCAGCCCCCGTTCGGGGGAGGGTCTAGACGAGCAGTACTTC. The chain carries TRBV9 and TRBJ2-7; TRBD2 matches at 7 bases. This CDR3 is built from 16 residues. In germline, CDR1 is SGDLS, CDR2 YYNGEE. V lost 4 bases and J lost 5; bases outside the gene matches: 15.

This clone was counted between two and nine times. The J gene is TRBJ2-7, the V gene TRBV5-1; D is unclear. V lost 1 base to trimming and J lost 0 bases, with 11 bases between them. The CDR3 covers 15 residues. CDR1 SGHRS and CDR2 YFSETQ come from the germline V gene. The CDR3 region has the DNA TGCGCCAGCAGCTTGACCTTGGCAGACTCCTACGAGCAGTACTTC. This codes for CASSLTLADSYEQYF.

The chain recombines TRBV6-5 with TRBJ2-7, with TRBD1 identical over 7 bases. CDR3 length: 16 residues. CDR1 is MNHEY and CDR2 is SVGAGI in the germline V gene. V shed 2 bases and J 2 bases; nucleotides not matched to a gene: 9. Written as DNA, the CDR3 is TGTGCCAGCAGTTACCGCGAAGGGGGCCTAACCTACGAGCAGTACTTC. It codes for CASSYREGGLTYEQYF.

The genes are TRBV27 and TRBJ2-1, with TRBD2 matching 11 bases. From germline, CDR1 is MNHEY and CDR2 SMNVEV (reference sequence). The CDR3 totals 14 residues. V lost 6 bases, J lost 3 bases, and 1 base stayed unmatched. CDR3 DNA: TGTGCCAGCAGCCTAGCGGGAGGCTACAATGAGCAGTTCTTC. Translated, it gives CASSLAGGYNEQFF.

This clone is labeled medium-sized. This chain connects TRBV4-2 to TRBJ2-7, with 9 bases fitting TRBD1. CDR1 LGHNA and CDR2 YNFKEQ come from the germline V gene. The CDR3 has 15 residues. Trimming cost V 1 base and J 2 bases; bases outside gene matches: 3. The CDR3 spells CASSQGQGVPYEQYF. Written as DNA, the CDR3 is TGTGCCAGCAGCCAAGGACAGGGGGTCCCCTACGAGCAGTACTTC.

The J gene is TRBJ1-1, the V gene TRBV4-3; weak D call: TRBD1 (6 bases). The CDR3 extends over 14 amino acids. Germline CDR1 reads LGHNA; CDR2 reads YSLEER. V lost 3 bases to trimming and J lost 8 bases, with 16 bases between them. Here the CDR3 DNA reads TGCGCCAGCAGCCATCAAACCGGGACAACCGAAGCTTTCTTT. As protein: CASSHQTGTTEAFF.